This T cell receptor beta chain was identified in a study of blood T cell repertoires in COVID-19. Study summary: Nucleic acid was either cDNA or gDNA, and it came from T cells, B-cell-depleted T cells, or PBMCs.

In terms of age and location, participants ranged from roughly 18 to 90 years and lived in under 30 US areas. For recovered donors of Cohort 3, there were two negative PCRs, clearance, or symptom resolution. This clone showed up just once. Clones were sequenced by immunoSEQ multiplex PCR, and TCRdb holds only the in-frame ones, with some missing. Of over 120,000 clones listed, 70% to 90% are singletons. Germline lookup yields CDR1 MNHEY and CDR2 SVGAGI. V was cut by 0 bases and J by 1 base, with 10 bases left in between. CDR3 size: 16 residues. Material: PBMCs or T cells enriched from blood (not recorded which). V is TRBV6-5 and J is TRBJ1-3, with a possible D match to TRBD1 (5 bases). This sequence originates from a man aged 45-65 years who had recovered from COVID-19. CDR3: CASSYSERGSGNTIYF. The DNA for the CDR3 is TGTGCCAGCAGTTACTCCGAGCGGGGGTCTGGAAACACCATATATTTT.